The 19 T cell receptor beta chains listed next were all sequenced from one sample in a study of patients and donors after allogeneic stem cell transplantation. TCRdb re-analysed the RT-PCR reads in MiXCR, keeping a single row per CDR3 protein. The table shows approximately 140,000 distinct CDR3 sequences, with about a third occurring only once. Sequenced material: blood, either unsorted or a sorted T cell fraction (not recorded which). The receptors were sampled from a human donor who was either an allogeneic HSCT recipient or a stem cell or donor lymphocyte infusion donor (not recorded which). It is not recorded whose cells these are; they may come from a transplant donor.

The genes are TRBV6-2 or TRBV6-3 and TRBJ2-2, with 8 bases matching TRBD2. V dropped 7 bases and J dropped 4; count of bases not matched to a gene: 8. The V gene's germline CDR1 is MNHEY and CDR2 SVGEGT. This CDR3 comprises 15 residues. The CDR3 nucleotides are TGTGCCAGCAACTACGGGCTAGCGGGCACCGGGGAGCTGTTTTTT. Residues: CASNYGLAGTGELFF.

This clonotype was seen a handful of times. The chain is built from TRBV3-1 and TRBJ1-2; 9 nucleotides match TRBD1. The CDR3 runs 15 residues. The junction had 5 bases not matched to a gene; V was cut back by 3 bases and J by 3 bases. Germline CDR1 LGHDT, CDR2 YNNKEL (reference sequence). The CDR3 region is CASSHPGQGYYGYTF. The CDR3, as DNA: TGTGCCAGCAGCCACCCGGGACAGGGATACTATGGCTACACCTTC.

The rearrangement uses TRBV7-2 and TRBJ1-5; D is undetermined. The V end lost 3 bases, the J end lost 10 bases, and 10 bases lay between the germline ends. Germline assignment: CDR1 SGHTA and CDR2 FQGNSA. There are 12 residues in the CDR3. The CDR3 DNA follows: TGTGCCAGCAGCTTCCCGCCCCTACCCCAGCATTTT. This codes for CASSFPPLPQHF.

The chain combines TRBV12-3 or TRBV12-4 with TRBJ2-3; the match to TRBD1 covers 8 bases. This CDR3 comprises 12 residues. V lost 7 bases and J lost 9; bases outside the gene matches: 6. The CDR3 DNA follows: TGTGCCAGCATAGACGACAGGGGCACGCAGTATTTT. Its translation: CASIDDRGTQYF.

V usage is TRBV29-1 and J usage is TRBJ1-5, with D maybe TRBD1 (6 bases). V lost 7 bases and J lost 6, with 16 bases in between. CDR3 length: 13 amino acids. Germline CDR1 reads SQVTM; CDR2 reads ANQGSEA. The CDR3 DNA reads as TGCAGCGCAATGACAGGTTATAGTCAGCCCCAGCATTTT. This sequence encodes CSAMTGYSQPQHF.

This clonotype was recorded once. V is TRBV30 and J is TRBJ2-1; D gene uncertain. Deletions cut 1 base from V and 5 bases from J, with 6 bases between. In germline, CDR1 is GTSNPN, CDR2 SVGIG (reference sequence). The CDR3 consists of 12 residues. The CDR3 sequence: CAWSGQNNEQFF. CDR3 sequence (DNA): TGTGCCTGGAGTGGGCAGAACAATGAGCAGTTCTTC.

The CDR3 nucleotides read TGTGCCAGCGGGAATCACAGGGGAGGGAACACTGAAGCTTTCTTT. Its translation: CASGNHRGGNTEAFF. This chain joins TRBV6-5 and TRBJ1-1, with TRBD1 matching 7 bases. This CDR3 is 15 amino acids long. CDR1 and CDR2 from the germline V gene are MNHEY and SVGAGI. The J segment lost 1 base and the V segment lost 8 bases, leaving 10 bases of the junction unmatched.

This sequence joins TRBV12-3 or TRBV12-4 and TRBJ1-2, with TRBD1 matching over 10 bases. The CDR3 covers 16 residues. V shed 6 bases, J shed 8 bases, and the junction held 15 bases outside the gene matches. The DNA of the CDR3 is TGTGCCAGCAGGGGGCCCGGGACAGGGGCCTCGTGGGGCTACACCTTC. Translated: CASRGPGTGASWGYTF.

V and J are TRBV28 and TRBJ1-5; D remains unclear. Germline CDR1 reads MDHEN; CDR2 reads SYDVKM. The V end lost 3 bases, the J end lost 3 bases, and 21 bases lay between the germline ends. This CDR3 contains 18 residues. The CDR3 here is CASSFQKAEQTFNQPQHF. CDR3 nucleotides: TGTGCCAGCAGTTTTCAGAAGGCGGAGCAGACATTCAATCAGCCCCAGCATTTT.

The V gene is TRBV27, the J gene TRBJ2-7; 8 nucleotides agree with TRBD1. The CDR3 runs 14 residues. V gave up 3 bases and J gave up 7 bases; unmatched junction bases: 8. CDR1 is MNHEY and CDR2 is SMNVEV in the germline V gene (reference sequence). CDR3 amino acids: CASSFGQGWEEQYF. CDR3 bases: TGTGCCAGCAGTTTCGGACAGGGCTGGGAGGAGCAGTACTTC.

The V call is TRBV4-3, the J call TRBJ1-5, with unresolved D. The CDR3 length is 15 residues. Germline V lookup: CDR1 LGHNA, CDR2 YSLEER. V gave up 0 bases and J gave up 4 bases, with 10 bases separating them. CDR3 in amino acids: CASSQDLWGNQPQHF. The CDR3 DNA is TGCGCCAGCAGCCAAGATCTTTGGGGAAATCAGCCCCAGCATTTT.

The chain carries TRBV7-9 and TRBJ2-1; 7 bases fit TRBD2. The germline V gene encodes CDR1 SEHNR and CDR2 FQNEAQ (reference sequence). The CDR3 has 17 residues. Trimming cost V 2 bases and J 0 bases; bases outside gene matches: 7. The chain's CDR3 is CASSLWRGGSSYNEQFF. The CDR3 DNA reads TGTGCCAGCAGCTTATGGCGCGGGGGAAGCTCCTACAATGAGCAGTTCTTC.

This clonotype was observed a few times. The chain has TRBV9 and TRBJ1-2, with 7 bases that match TRBD1. The CDR3 extends over 13 amino acids. The V segment lost 4 bases and the J segment 6 bases; nucleotides outside the gene matches: 6. Germline V gene sequence: CDR1 SGDLS, CDR2 YYNGEE. CDR3 DNA: TGTGCCAGCAGCTTACAGGGGTTAAATGGCTACACCTTC. It codes for CASSLQGLNGYTF.

The J gene is TRBJ2-1, the V gene TRBV15; D is undetermined. V shed 0 bases and J shed 7 bases, with 13 bases lying between them. CDR1 is LNHNV and CDR2 is YYDKDF in the germline V gene (reference sequence). This CDR3 is built from 15 residues. CDR3 nucleotide sequence: TGTGCCACCAGCAGAGATCAGGCTATGGATAATGAGCAGTTCTTC. The encoded protein is CATSRDQAMDNEQFF.

V is TRBV3-1 and J is TRBJ1-2; 9 nucleotides line up with TRBD1. Germline V lookup: CDR1 LGHDT, CDR2 YNNKEL (reference sequence). Losses at the gene ends were 6 bases for V and 8 bases for J; bases not matched to a gene: 16. This CDR3 has 16 residues. The CDR3 nucleotides read TGTGCCAGCAGGTTAGTCGGGACAGGGCGTCCGGGCGGCTACACCTTC. Protein: CASRLVGTGRPGGYTF.

The chain joins TRBV11-2 to TRBJ1-3, with TRBD1 as a possible D gene (5 bases). This CDR3 has 16 residues. Germline loops: CDR1 SGHAT, CDR2 FQNNGV. V dropped 3 bases and J dropped 0 bases, with 12 bases sitting between them. CDR3 residues: CASSLTGTGSGNTIYF. In DNA, the CDR3 is TGTGCCAGCAGCTTGACCGGGACGGGCTCTGGAAACACCATATATTTT.

The chain is built from TRBV6-5 and TRBJ2-5, with D perhaps TRBD1 or TRBD2 (5 bases each). Between the trimmed V and J ends, which lost 4 bases and 5 bases, there was a span of 14 bases. Germline CDR1 is MNHEY and CDR2 is SVGAGI. This CDR3 is 14 amino acids long. Here the CDR3 reads CASSWGPETETQYF. The CDR3 bases are TGTGCCAGCAGTTGGGGACCCGAGACGGAGACCCAGTACTTC.

The table lists this clonotype with a few counts. This chain connects TRBV29-1 to TRBJ2-1; 11 nucleotides match TRBD2. Germline assignment: CDR1 SQVTM and CDR2 ANQGSEA. This CDR3 contains 15 residues. Germline trimming cut 4 bases from V and 8 bases from J; bases unmatched to any gene: 10. The CDR3 nucleotides read TGCAGCGTTGGAGTAGCGGGGGGGTTTAGGGATGAGCAGTTCTTC. Translated, it gives CSVGVAGGFRDEQFF.

The chain combines TRBV5-6 with TRBJ2-3; D is unresolved. The CDR3 contains 16 residues. Looked up from germline, CDR1 is SGHDT and CDR2 is YYEEEE. Trimming stripped 0 bases from V and 4 bases from J, with 15 bases between. CDR3 nucleotide sequence: TGTGCCAGCAGCTTGGTTTCGGTAGGCGACGCAGATACGCAGTATTTT. Its translation: CASSLVSVGDADTQYF.